The rows below give T cell receptor beta chains drawn from one sample of a study of cytotoxic CD8 clonotypes in ibrutinib-treated CLL. Sequencing used immunoSEQ multiplex PCR; TCRdb keeps in-frame clones, though not all of them. The sample lists roughly 150,000 clones; roughly 80% were seen once. The source was PBMCs, collected after 24 months of ibrutinib treatment. The receptors come from a human donor with chronic lymphocytic leukemia. CDR3s include the opening cysteine and the closing phenylalanine or tryptophan. D genes are given only for firm matches. For some rows the clone size is stated as once, few or many, or as a class when expanded; others skip it.

abundance	j_gene	v_gene	d_gene	CDR3aa	CDR3nt
.	TRBJ1-1	TRBV2	.	CASSETRMNTEAFF	TGTGCCAGCAGTGAAACACGCATGAACACTGAAGCTTTCTTT
.	TRBJ1-4	TRBV10-1	.	CASSERTVREKLFF	TGCGCCAGCAGCGAACGGACAGTCCGGGAAAAACTGTTTTTT
once	TRBJ1-1	TRBV28	TRBD1	CASRPGQGGARSTEAFF	TGTGCCAGCAGACCCGGACAGGGAGGGGCTCGGAGCACTGAAGCTTTCTTT
.	TRBJ2-3	TRBV6-5	.	CASSYRARDTQYF	TGTGCCAGCAGTTACAGGGCCCGCGATACGCAGTATTTT
.	TRBJ2-1	TRBV27	TRBD2	CASFSPSYSGNYLRGEQFF	TGTGCCAGCTTTTCTCCCTCTTATAGCGGGAACTACCTACGGGGTGAGCAGTTCTTC
once	TRBJ1-4	TRBV30	.	CAWTPGAGTLFF	TGTGCCTGGACCCCCGGGGCAGGCACCCTGTTTTTT
once	TRBJ1-1	TRBV15	TRBD1	CATSRRDRSTEAFF	TGTGCCACCAGCAGAAGGGACAGGAGCACTGAAGCTTTCTTT
once	TRBJ1-5	TRBV14	.	CASSQEGFNQPQHF	TGTGCCAGCAGCCAAGAGGGTTTCAATCAGCCCCAGCATTTT
few	TRBJ2-5	TRBV7-9	.	CASSPSSSSYAQYF	TGTGCCAGCAGCCCATCAAGCTCCTCGTATGCCCAGTACTTC
.	TRBJ1-1	TRBV6-1	.	CASSDSSAKNTEAFF	TGTGCCAGCAGTGATAGTAGTGCCAAAAACACTGAAGCTTTCTTT
once	TRBJ2-5	TRBV7-9	.	CASSFQETQYF	TGTGCCAGCAGCTTCCAAGAGACCCAGTACTTC
.	TRBJ1-1	TRBV7-3	.	CASSLKGGHTEAFF	TGTGCCAGCAGCTTAAAAGGGGGGCACACTGAAGCTTTCTTT
.	TRBJ1-3	TRBV7-6	.	CASSLTRQISGNTIYF	TGTGCCAGCAGCTTAACCCGACAGATCTCTGGAAACACCATATATTTT
few	TRBJ1-6	TRBV30	.	CAWSVYQGNSPLHF	TGTGCCTGGAGTGTATATCAGGGCAATTCACCCCTCCACTTT
.	TRBJ2-7	TRBV4-2	TRBD2	CASSQDLGGRAAISYEQYF	TGTGCCAGCAGCCAAGACCTCGGAGGGAGGGCCGCGATCTCCTACGAGCAGTACTTC
few	TRBJ2-7	TRBV7-2	TRBD2	CASSFGLALTYEQYF	TGTGCCAGCAGCTTTGGACTAGCGCTAACCTACGAGCAGTACTTC
.	TRBJ2-7	TRBV27	.	CASSLSGQAIIYEQYF	TGTGCCAGCAGTTTATCTGGGCAGGCGATTATCTACGAGCAGTACTTC
few	TRBJ2-7	TRBV5-8	.	CASSLVGYPLYEQYF	TGTGCCAGCAGCTTGGTGGGGTATCCCCTCTACGAGCAGTACTTC
.	TRBJ2-2	TRBV7-2	.	CASSFQGTGELFF	TGTGCCAGCAGCTTCCAGGGTACCGGGGAGCTGTTTTTT
.	TRBJ2-3	TRBV4-3	.	CASSHTGSDTQYF	TGCGCCAGCAGCCATACAGGGTCAGATACGCAGTATTTT
.	TRBJ2-5	TRBV7-2	.	CASSSRETQYF	TGTGCCAGCAGCAGTAGAGAGACCCAGTACTTC
.	TRBJ2-2	TRBV6-1	.	CAILPGATTGELFF	TGTGCCATCCTACCGGGGGCGACCACCGGGGAGCTGTTTTTT
.	TRBJ1-2	TRBV5-1	TRBD1	CASSAQGQGVYGYTF	TGCGCCAGCAGCGCACAGGGACAGGGAGTCTATGGCTACACCTTC
.	TRBJ1-2	TRBV29-1	.	CSVEDQRGLGLIGYGYTF	TGCAGCGTTGAAGATCAACGGGGACTCGGGCTCATTGGCTATGGCTACACCTTC
.	TRBJ1-4	TRBV7-2	TRBD1	CASSQQGATNEKLFF	TGTGCCAGCAGCCAACAGGGGGCAACTAATGAAAAACTGTTTTTT
.	TRBJ2-7	TRBV5-1	TRBD1	CASSLGQGLDEQYF	TGCGCCAGCAGCTTGGGACAGGGGTTGGACGAGCAGTACTTC
.	TRBJ1-2	TRBV25-1	TRBD1	CASSEYSTGAPGYTF	TGTGCCAGCAGTGAATATTCAACAGGGGCGCCTGGCTACACCTTC
.	TRBJ1-1	TRBV13	.	CASSMGPGNTEAFF	TGTGCCAGCAGCATGGGACCGGGGAACACTGAAGCTTTCTTT
.	TRBJ1-4	TRBV9	.	CASSPTPPGRYDEKLFF	TGTGCCAGCAGCCCCACCCCCCCGGGGCGATACGATGAAAAACTGTTTTTT
.	TRBJ1-6	TRBV4-1	TRBD1	CASSRNNRGDYSPLHF	TGCGCCAGCAGCCGGAACAACAGGGGGGATTATTCACCCCTCCACTTT
.	TRBJ2-7	TRBV7-2	TRBD2	CASSLGPGGSSYEQYF	TGTGCCAGCAGCTTAGGGCCTGGCGGGAGCTCCTACGAGCAGTACTTC
.	TRBJ1-4	TRBV5-1	TRBD1	CASSPTPTGGVGKLFF	TGCGCCAGCAGCCCGACCCCGACAGGGGGCGTTGGGAAACTGTTTTTT
.	TRBJ2-7	TRBV27	.	CASSPLGGGPGEQYF	TGTGCCAGCAGTCCCCTAGGGGGGGGGCCTGGGGAGCAGTACTTC
.	TRBJ1-1	TRBV19	TRBD1	CASTDRANTEAFF	TGTGCCAGCACCGACAGGGCGAACACTGAAGCTTTCTTT
.	TRBJ2-3	TRBV28	.	CASRGDTGVSTDTQYF	TGTGCCAGCCGGGGCGACACCGGGGTTAGCACAGATACGCAGTATTTT
.	TRBJ2-2	TRBV27	TRBD2	CASSFLAGGNGELFF	TGTGCCAGCAGTTTTCTAGCGGGAGGGAACGGGGAGCTGTTTTTT
.	TRBJ1-3	TRBV9	TRBD1	CASSVSTGASGNTIYF	TGTGCCAGCAGCGTTTCGACAGGGGCCTCTGGAAACACCATATATTTT
.	TRBJ1-1	TRBV5-1	.	CASSLSGRARTEAFF	TGCGCCAGCAGCTTGTCGGGACGAGCGAGGACTGAAGCTTTCTTT
.	TRBJ2-3	TRBV9	.	CASSSRQAGATDTQYF	TGTGCCAGCAGCTCGAGACAGGCTGGGGCCACAGATACGCAGTATTTT
.	TRBJ1-5	TRBV18	TRBD1	CASSSDRVSNQPQHF	TGTGCCAGCTCATCAGACAGGGTGAGCAATCAGCCCCAGCATTTT
.	TRBJ2-2	TRBV4-2	.	CASSQDMWLPGAGELFF	TGTGCCAGCAGCCAAGACATGTGGCTACCTGGGGCCGGGGAGCTGTTTTTT
.	TRBJ1-5	TRBV14	.	CASSQERIHGNSNQPQHF	TGTGCCAGCAGCCAAGAAAGAATTCACGGAAATAGCAATCAGCCCCAGCATTTT
.	TRBJ1-5	TRBV30	TRBD1	CAWSRTGIPGNQPQHF	TGTGCCTGGAGTCGGACAGGGATCCCGGGGAATCAGCCCCAGCATTTT
once	TRBJ1-3	TRBV19	.	CASSGAWGSSGNTIYF	TGTGCCAGTAGTGGGGCCTGGGGGAGCTCTGGAAACACCATATATTTT
few	TRBJ1-2	TRBV5-8	.	CASSLEGRDLSYGYTF	TGTGCCAGCAGCTTGGAGGGCAGGGACCTTTCCTATGGCTACACCTTC
.	TRBJ1-5	TRBV19	.	CASSIVQSAGDQPQHF	TGTGCCAGTAGTATAGTTCAGTCGGCCGGCGATCAGCCCCAGCATTTT
.	TRBJ2-5	TRBV15	TRBD1	CATSSYGQGRETQYF	TGTGCCACCAGCAGTTATGGACAGGGGCGAGAGACCCAGTACTTC
.	TRBJ1-4	TRBV11-2	TRBD1	CASSPDRVEKLFF	TGTGCCAGCAGCCCAGACAGGGTTGAAAAACTGTTTTTT
few	TRBJ1-3	TRBV30	.	CASGTGNTIYF	TGTGCCTCCGGGACTGGAAACACCATATATTTT
.	TRBJ1-1	TRBV19	.	CASSNDRKKAFF	TGTGCCAGTAGTAATGACCGAAAAAAGGCTTTCTTT
.	TRBJ1-3	TRBV9	.	CASSVAYGGNTIYF	TGTGCCAGCAGCGTAGCCTATGGCGGAAACACCATATATTTT
.	TRBJ1-2	TRBV18	TRBD1	CASSLNGQGLGYGYTF	TGTGCCAGCTCCCTCAACGGACAGGGGCTTGGCTATGGCTACACCTTC
.	TRBJ1-1	TRBV5-6	.	CASSLRGTEAFF	TGTGCCAGCAGCTTGAGGGGGACTGAAGCTTTCTTT
.	TRBJ1-2	TRBV6-5	TRBD1	CASSYVTGGYGYTF	TGTGCCAGCAGTTACGTAACAGGGGGTTATGGCTACACCTTC
once	TRBJ2-1	TRBV4-2	TRBD2	CASSRLAGTYNEQFF	TGTGCCAGCAGCAGACTAGCGGGAACCTACAATGAGCAGTTCTTC
.	TRBJ1-5	TRBV19	.	CASENYQGWGNQPQHF	TGTGCCAGTGAAAATTACCAGGGTTGGGGCAATCAGCCCCAGCATTTT
.	TRBJ1-1	TRBV28	.	CASRGWGPNTEAFF	TGTGCCAGCAGGGGTTGGGGCCCGAACACTGAAGCTTTCTTT